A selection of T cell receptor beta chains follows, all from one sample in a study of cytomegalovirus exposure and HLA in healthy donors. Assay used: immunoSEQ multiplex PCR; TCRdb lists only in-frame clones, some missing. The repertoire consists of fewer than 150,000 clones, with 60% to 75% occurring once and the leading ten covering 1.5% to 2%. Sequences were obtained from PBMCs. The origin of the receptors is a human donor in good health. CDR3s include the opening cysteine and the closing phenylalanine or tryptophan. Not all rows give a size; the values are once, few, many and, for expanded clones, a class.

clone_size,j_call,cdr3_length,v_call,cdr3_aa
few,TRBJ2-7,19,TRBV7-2,CASSRRRTRLAGDTYEQYF
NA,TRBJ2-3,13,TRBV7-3,CASSSSGEDTQYF
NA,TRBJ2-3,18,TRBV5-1,CASSLPGLVERGADTQYF
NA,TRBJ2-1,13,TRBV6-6,CASNNPAGDEQFF
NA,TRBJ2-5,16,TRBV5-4,CASSRLGLAGEETQYF
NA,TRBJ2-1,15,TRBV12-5,CASGPELNPYNEQFF
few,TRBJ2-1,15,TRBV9,CASTSGSGVDNEQFF
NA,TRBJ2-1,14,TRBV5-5,CASSPTSGYNEQFF
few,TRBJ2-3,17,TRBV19,CASSPARRLSSTDTQYF
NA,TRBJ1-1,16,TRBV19,CASSSGTGTENTEAFF
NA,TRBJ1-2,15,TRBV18,CASSPQAGEGSGYTF
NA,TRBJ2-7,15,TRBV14,CASSRGQATTYEQYF
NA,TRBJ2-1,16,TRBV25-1,CASSVWGGGGNNEQFF
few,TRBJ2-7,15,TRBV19,CASSIGGQGAGEQYF
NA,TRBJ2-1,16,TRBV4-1,CASSLGPTGLYNEQFF
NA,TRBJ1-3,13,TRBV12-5,CASGPGGGNTIYF
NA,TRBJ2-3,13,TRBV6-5,CASRQTSTDTQYF
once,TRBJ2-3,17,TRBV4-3,CASSQRYSGSSTDTQYF
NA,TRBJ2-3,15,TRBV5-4,CASSYPGTGRFGQYF
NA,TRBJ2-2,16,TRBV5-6,CASSPPPQGNTGELFF
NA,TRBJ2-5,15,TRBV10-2,CASGKGQGLKETQYF
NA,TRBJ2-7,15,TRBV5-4,CASSLVSGLAGEEYF
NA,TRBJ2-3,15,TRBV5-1,CASSNRDYHVDTQYF
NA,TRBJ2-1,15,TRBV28,CASSLARALYNEQFF
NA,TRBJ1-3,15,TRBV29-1,CSVGAGSPSGNTIYF
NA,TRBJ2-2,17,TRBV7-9,CASTGVAVPKGAGELFF
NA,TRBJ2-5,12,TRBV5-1,CASSWSSETQYF
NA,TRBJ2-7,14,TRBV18,CASSLGLAAYEQYF
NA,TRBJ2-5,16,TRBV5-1,CASSPTSGRGQETQYF
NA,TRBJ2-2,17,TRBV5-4,CASSLEAAGVGTGELFF
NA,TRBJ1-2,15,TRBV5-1,CASSLVGQGGYGYTF
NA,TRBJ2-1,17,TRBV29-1,CSVEDPSAGGPYNEQFF
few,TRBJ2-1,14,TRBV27,CASRRVPSYNEQFF
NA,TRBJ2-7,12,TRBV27,CASSLYSYEQYF
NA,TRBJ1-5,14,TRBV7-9,CASSLGYGHQPQHF
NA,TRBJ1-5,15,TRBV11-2,CASSLDALTDQPQHF
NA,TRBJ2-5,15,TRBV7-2,CASSLVGSVKETQYF
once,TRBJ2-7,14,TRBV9,CASSVGRDSYEQYF
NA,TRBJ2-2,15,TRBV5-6,CASSWRGRRTGELFF
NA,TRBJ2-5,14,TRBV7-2,CASSPMTRGEAQYF
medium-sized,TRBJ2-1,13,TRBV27,CASSHRTGNEQFF
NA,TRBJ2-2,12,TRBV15,CATSADTGELFF
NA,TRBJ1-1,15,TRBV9,CASSVVVGGGTEAFF
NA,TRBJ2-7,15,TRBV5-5,CASSHRQGAVYEQYF
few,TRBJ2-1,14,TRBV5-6,CASSLGQGAYEQFF
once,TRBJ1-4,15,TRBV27,CASSSGQLLPEKLFF
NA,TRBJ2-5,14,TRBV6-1,CASSHRGSQETQYF
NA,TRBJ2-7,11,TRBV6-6,CASSNNYEQYF
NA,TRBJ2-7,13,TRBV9,CASGRGEAYEQYF